This paragraph covers one T cell receptor (beta chain) sequence. As yet, its antigen is unknown. This entry belongs to a study of cytomegalovirus exposure and HLA in healthy donors. V was clipped by 5 bases and J by 1 base; unmatched bases: 6. The CDR3 sequence is 15 residues long. Germline CDR1 is PRHDT and CDR2 is FYEKMQ (reference sequence). Study observations and caveats: It was likely that a cluster of highly shared sequence variants was a sequencing artifact.

PCR primers comprised 60 Vbeta and 13 Jbeta primers. The method was immunoSEQ multiplex PCR; TCRdb's version includes in-frame clones alone and lacks a portion of them. The sample includes 130,000 to 150,000 clones, more than 75% seen only once; the top ten take about 2.2%. This receptor was taken from a woman aged 18-30 years in good health and CMV-seropositive. The sample taken for sequencing was PBMCs. J is TRBJ2-3 and V is TRBV13, with TRBD2 matching 7 bases. CDR3 DNA sequence: TGTGCCAGCAGCGGGCGGGGGTACGGCACAGATACGCAGTATTTT. It encodes CASSGRGYGTDTQYF.